The present entry profiles one TCR beta chain with its context. This clone's antigen is unknown. No quality values exist for individual bases; no much larger clone is one base distant. The data originate from a study of blood T cells in healthy people across ages (dated by TCRdb to the mid-2010s). Looking at the study overall: In model experiments, template switching captured about one uniquely barcoded TCR beta cDNA molecule for every two T cells. Age-related changes in TCR beta repertoire diversity were measured in the study by deep sequencing normalized with unique cDNA molecular identifiers. The study analyzed two additional independent replicas of 1 million unique cDNA reads from the same blood draw for two donors, one aged 18 to 30 and one aged 80 or older. To avoid experimental bias, donors of different ages were spread randomly across the sequencing lanes. The donors were divided into four age groups: young (average around 17 years), middle-aged (approximately 39), aged (about 56) and long-lived (82).

Donors were a few dozen systemically healthy Caucasian individuals from Russia aged roughly 6 to 100 years. Each donor gave 9.5 to 10 milliliters of peripheral blood, drawn into EDTA-treated Vacutainer tubes. Ficoll-Paque density-gradient centrifugation was used to isolate PBMCs, with at least 6 million obtained per sample. Total RNA was extracted from PBMCs with Trizol reagent, with at least 6 micrograms obtained per sample. The percentages of naive CD45RAhigh/CD27high T cells were determined by flow cytometry on a PBMC aliquot from every donor. The library was obtained by 5' RACE. Instrument used: Illumina HiSeq 2500. The second PCR ran for roughly 7 to 11 cycles and used a J-beta primer mix along with a sample-barcoded 5' primer. Each TCR beta cDNA molecule received a unique molecular identifier from a template-switch 5' adaptor carrying 12 random nucleotides. Each sample yielded at least 2.5 million CDR3-containing paired-end reads. First-strand cDNA synthesis was performed from all RNA using the Mint cDNA synthesis kit, with priming by a TRBC-specific oligonucleotide. All cDNA was treated with uracil-DNA glycosylase and then went through a first 18-cycle PCR with the universal primers M1SS and BC2_uni_R. Processing in the source paper ran as follows. Each sample was normalized by randomly selecting 1 million high-quality reads, each carrying a distinct molecular identifier. Instead of being binned into consensus sequences, reads with shared molecular identifiers were discarded. MiTCR, with a Q25 quality threshold and the strictest error-elimination algorithm, was used for CDR3 identification, clonotype clustering and error correction. A nonparametric unseen species model with Euler transformation was used to estimate a lower bound on total TCR beta diversity. The public reads were reanalyzed by TCRdb: fastp trimming at Q25, MiXCR alignment, in-frame beta chains only. Every entry covers one CDR3 protein and lists the most common genes and DNA from its rows. These V and J calls originate from TCRdb's pipeline instead of the authors' own analysis. In this sample the table shows over 1,300,000 distinct CDR3 sequences, approximately 59% of which occur a single time. The ten largest clones represent 6.5% to 8.5% of the sample.

The paper's findings and limits, for the study overall: As age increased, observed TCR beta diversity per million T cells dropped in a roughly linear way, and a significant reduction was already evident by age 40. Bulk unsorted PBMC profiling prevented conclusive comparison of naive and antigen-experienced compartments. The CMV infection status of donors was not known, potentially confounding age-related changes in expanded clonotypes. There was a strong correlation between observed TCR beta diversity and the percentage of naive T cells measured by flow cytometry. Compared with the aged group, the long-lived group had more naive CD4+ T cells, fewer expanded clones and increased TCR diversity, a pattern suggesting age selection. Estimates of total diversity based on one million sequenced T cells were considered lower bounds and underestimates.

The source material was blood. The TCR sequence derives from a young man in good health.

CDR3 reads: CASNYGGQQYF. The DNA is as follows: TGTGCCAGCAACTATGGGGGACAGCAGTACTTC. This sequence uses TRBV27 and TRBJ2-5, with 7 junctional bases fitting TRBD1. CDR1 and CDR2 were assigned from the germline V gene (reference sequence) as MNHEY and SMNVEV. The CDR3 measures 11 amino acids from cysteine to phenylalanine. This entry keeps only the CDR3 DNA: 33 bases, framed from base 1. V and J are trimmed by 7 bases and 11 bases, and the gene matches miss 7 bases of the junction.